This T cell receptor (beta chain) was sequenced for a study of T cell responses to AZD1222 COVID-19 vaccine. Study details: Second-dose intervals of approximately 4 or approximately 12 weeks were pooled. Study conclusions and caveats: Females made up more of the donors, who were largely white British, and clonal diversity may have come out too low.

V shed 4 bases, J shed 5 bases, and the junction held 5 bases outside the gene matches. CDR3 length: 15 amino acids. Germline V CDR1 and CDR2: KGHSH, LQKENI. On this clone itself: Its specificity is unknown.

Assay: immunoSEQ multiplex PCR; the TCRdb copy retains only in-frame clones and omits some. The data contain 150,000 to 200,000 clones, about 92% of them singletons. The J gene is TRBJ1-6, the V gene TRBV18, with TRBD1 matching 7 bases. Sequences were derived from peripheral blood, sampled on day 0 of AZD1222 vaccination. The receptor was derived from an adult in good health. This chain's CDR3 is CASSLQGIDNSPLHF. For the CDR3, the DNA is TGTGCCAGCTCACTACAGGGGATCGATAATTCACCCCTCCACTTT.